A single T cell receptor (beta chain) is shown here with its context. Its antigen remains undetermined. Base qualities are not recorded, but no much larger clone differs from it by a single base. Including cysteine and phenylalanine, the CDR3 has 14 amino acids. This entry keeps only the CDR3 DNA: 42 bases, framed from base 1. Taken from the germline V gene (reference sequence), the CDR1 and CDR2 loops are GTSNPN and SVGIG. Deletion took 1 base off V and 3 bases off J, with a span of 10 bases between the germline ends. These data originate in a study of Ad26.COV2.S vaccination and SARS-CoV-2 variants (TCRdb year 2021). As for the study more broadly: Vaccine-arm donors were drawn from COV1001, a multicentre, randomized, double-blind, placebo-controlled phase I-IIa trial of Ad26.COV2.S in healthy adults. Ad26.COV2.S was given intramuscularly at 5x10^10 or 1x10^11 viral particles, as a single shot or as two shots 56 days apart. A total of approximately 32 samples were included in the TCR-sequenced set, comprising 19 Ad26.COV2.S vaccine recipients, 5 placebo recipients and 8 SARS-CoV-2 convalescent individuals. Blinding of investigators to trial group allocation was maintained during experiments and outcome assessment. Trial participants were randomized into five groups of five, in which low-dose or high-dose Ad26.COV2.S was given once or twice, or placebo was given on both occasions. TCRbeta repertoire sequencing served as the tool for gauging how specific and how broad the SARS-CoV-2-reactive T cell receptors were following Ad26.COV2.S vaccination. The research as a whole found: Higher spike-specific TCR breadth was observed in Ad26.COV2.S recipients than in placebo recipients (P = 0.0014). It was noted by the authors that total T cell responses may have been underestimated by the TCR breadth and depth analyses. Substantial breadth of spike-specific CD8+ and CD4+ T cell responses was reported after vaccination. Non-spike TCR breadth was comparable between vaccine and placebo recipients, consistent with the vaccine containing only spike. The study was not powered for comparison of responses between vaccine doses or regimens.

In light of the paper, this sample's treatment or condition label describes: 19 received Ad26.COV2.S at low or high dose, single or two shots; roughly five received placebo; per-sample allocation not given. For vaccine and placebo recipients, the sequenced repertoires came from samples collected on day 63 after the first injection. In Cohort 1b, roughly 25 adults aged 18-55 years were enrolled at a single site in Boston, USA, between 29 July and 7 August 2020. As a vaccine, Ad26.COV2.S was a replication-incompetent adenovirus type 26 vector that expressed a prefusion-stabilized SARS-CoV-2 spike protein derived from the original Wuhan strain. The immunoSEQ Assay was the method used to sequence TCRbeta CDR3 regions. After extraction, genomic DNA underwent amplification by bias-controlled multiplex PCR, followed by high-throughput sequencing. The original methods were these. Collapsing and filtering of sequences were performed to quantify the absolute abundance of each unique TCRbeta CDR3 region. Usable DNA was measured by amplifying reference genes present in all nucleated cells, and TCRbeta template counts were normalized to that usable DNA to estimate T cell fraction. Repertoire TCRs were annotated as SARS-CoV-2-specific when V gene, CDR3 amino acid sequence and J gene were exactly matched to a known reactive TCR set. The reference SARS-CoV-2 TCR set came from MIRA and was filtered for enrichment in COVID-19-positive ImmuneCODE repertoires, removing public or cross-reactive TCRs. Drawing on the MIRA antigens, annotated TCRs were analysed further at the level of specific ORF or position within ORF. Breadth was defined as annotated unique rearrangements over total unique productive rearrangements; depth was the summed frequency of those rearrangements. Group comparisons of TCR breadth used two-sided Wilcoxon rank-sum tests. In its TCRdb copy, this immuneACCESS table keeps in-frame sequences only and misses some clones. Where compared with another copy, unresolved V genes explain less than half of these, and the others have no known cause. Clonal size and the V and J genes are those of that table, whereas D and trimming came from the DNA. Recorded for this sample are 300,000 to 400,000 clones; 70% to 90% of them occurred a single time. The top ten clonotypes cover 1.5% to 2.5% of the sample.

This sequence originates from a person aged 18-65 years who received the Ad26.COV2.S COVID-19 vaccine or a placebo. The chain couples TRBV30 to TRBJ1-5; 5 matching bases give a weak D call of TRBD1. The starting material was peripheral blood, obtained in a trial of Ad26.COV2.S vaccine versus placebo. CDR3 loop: CAWSGRVNNQPQHF. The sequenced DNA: TGTGCCTGGAGTGGCAGGGTGAACAATCAGCCCCAGCATTTT.